The entry that follows covers one TCR beta chain sequence. The sample originates from a study of control samples from healthy donors and cancer patients. Only in-frame clones appear in the TCRdb table, and some are missing; sequencing was by immunoSEQ multiplex PCR. This sample has some 220,000 clones, with around 94% found just once. The germline V and J ends were trimmed by 4 bases and 1 base, with 13 bases remaining between them. This CDR3 has 15 residues. CDR1 is SGHRS, CDR2 YFSETQ, per germline. The sequenced sample was blood. The V gene is TRBV5-1, the J gene TRBJ2-3; D is unclear. This clonotype originated in a man aged 50 or older in good health. The CDR3 DNA reads TGCGCCAGCAGCCCGGTGGCGTCAGGCACAGATACGCAGTATTTT. This gives the protein CASSPVASGTDTQYF.